A selection of T cell receptor beta chains follows, all from one sample in a study of T cell repertoires in cytomegalovirus infection. Via MiXCR, TCRdb re-called the reads, giving one row per CDR3 protein. The sample has nearly 650,000 distinct CDR3 sequences; around 24% are singletons. Sequencing was carried out using CD8+ T cells from PBMCs. The receptor set was obtained from a human donor in good health (CMV status not recorded). Some clones in this sample may be carry-over from other donors' samples. CDR3s include the opening cysteine and the closing phenylalanine or tryptophan. Each record gives: V gene, J gene, D gene, CDR3 length, clone size, CDR3 protein, CDR3 DNA. A D gene is named only where the DNA matches it firmly. The size field is filled for only some rows; it gives once, few, many or a size class.

TRBV29-1	TRBJ2-1	TRBD1	14	few	CSVEGTGTGDEQFF	TGCAGCGTTGAAGGGACGGGGACAGGGGATGAGCAGTTCTTC
TRBV7-9	TRBJ2-1	NA	14	NA	CASSSRTDYNEQFF	TGTGCCAGCAGCTCACGGACAGACTACAATGAGCAGTTCTTC
TRBV3-1	TRBJ2-3	NA	16	NA	CASSPWGGVSTDTQYF	TGTGCCAGCAGCCCGTGGGGTGGTGTTAGTACAGATACGCAGTATTTT
TRBV6-6	TRBJ2-5	NA	11	NA	CAGHSGETQYF	TGTGCCGGGCACTCTGGGGAGACCCAGTACTTC
TRBV20-1	TRBJ1-2	NA	13	NA	CSARDWAGSGYTF	TGCAGTGCTAGAGATTGGGCAGGGTCTGGCTACACCTTC
TRBV14	TRBJ1-6	NA	12	NA	CASSPINSPLHF	TGTGCCAGCAGCCCGATTAATTCACCCCTCCACTTT
TRBV27	TRBJ2-1	NA	15	NA	CVSNPGGPSYNEQFF	TGTGTCAGCAACCCCGGGGGGCCAAGCTACAATGAGCAGTTCTTC
TRBV27	TRBJ2-3	TRBD2	16	NA	CASSFISGGLTDTQYF	TGTGCCAGCAGTTTTATCAGCGGGGGACTCACAGATACGCAGTATTTT
TRBV28	TRBJ2-7	TRBD2	15	NA	CASRKPGLGDYEQYF	TGTGCCAGCAGGAAACCGGGACTAGGTGATTACGAGCAGTACTTC
TRBV7-3	TRBJ2-1	NA	16	many	CASSPLGGGRYNEQFF	TGTGCCAGCAGCCCTCTTGGGGGGGGGCGATACAATGAGCAGTTCTTC
TRBV6-2/TRBV6-3	TRBJ1-1	NA	16	few	CASSYSIGGGNTEAFF	TGTGCCAGCAGTTACTCGATAGGGGGAGGGAACACTGAAGCTTTCTTT
TRBV6-5	TRBJ2-1	TRBD2	15	NA	CASSYRGTSGGRQFF	TGTGCCAGCAGTTACAGAGGGACTAGCGGAGGGCGACAGTTCTTC
TRBV7-9	TRBJ1-1	TRBD1	14	many	CASRFTGGNTEAFF	TGTGCCAGCAGATTCACAGGGGGGAACACTGAAGCTTTCTTT
TRBV27	TRBJ1-5	NA	14	NA	CASSWGAGNQPQHF	TGTGCCAGCAGTTGGGGGGCGGGCAATCAGCCCCAGCATTTT
TRBV27	TRBJ2-1	TRBD2	16	few	CASSPRTRGSYNEQFF	TGTGCCAGCAGTCCCAGGACTAGAGGCTCCTACAATGAGCAGTTCTTC
TRBV7-9	TRBJ2-7	NA	14	many	CASSLGSMANEQYF	TGTGCCAGCAGCTTAGGATCCATGGCCAACGAGCAGTACTTC
TRBV4-2	TRBJ1-2	NA	13	few	CASSQEGGYGYTF	TGTGCCAGCAGCCAAGAAGGAGGTTATGGCTACACCTTC
TRBV20-1	TRBJ1-2	NA	14	few	CSARVKGEYDGYTF	TGCAGTGCTAGAGTAAAAGGGGAGTACGATGGCTACACCTTC
TRBV19	TRBJ1-1	NA	11	many	CASSFGPEAFF	TGTGCCAGTAGTTTCGGACCTGAAGCTTTCTTT
TRBV7-6	TRBJ2-1	NA	15	many	CASSLEHLTYNEQFF	TGTGCCAGCAGCTTAGAACACTTGACCTACAATGAGCAGTTCTTC
TRBV19	TRBJ2-6	TRBD1	17	few	CATNRDRVNSGADVLTF	TGTGCCACTAACCGGGACAGGGTGAACTCTGGGGCCGACGTCCTGACTTTC
TRBV7-8	TRBJ2-5	NA	13	NA	CASSLLTEETQYF	TGTGCCAGCAGCTTGTTGACAGAAGAGACCCAGTACTTC
TRBV7-6	TRBJ2-3	NA	19	NA	CASSLTTLIALRGPDTQYF	TGTGCCAGCAGCTTGACCACCTTAATAGCGCTACGAGGGCCAGATACGCAGTATTTT
TRBV7-3	TRBJ1-1	TRBD1	16	many	CASSQGQERGNTEAFF	TGTGCCAGCAGCCAGGGACAGGAAAGGGGGAACACTGAAGCTTTCTTT
TRBV20-1	TRBJ1-1	NA	15	NA	CSARGFVHTNTEAFF	TGCAGTGCTAGAGGTTTTGTACATACGAACACTGAAGCTTTCTTT